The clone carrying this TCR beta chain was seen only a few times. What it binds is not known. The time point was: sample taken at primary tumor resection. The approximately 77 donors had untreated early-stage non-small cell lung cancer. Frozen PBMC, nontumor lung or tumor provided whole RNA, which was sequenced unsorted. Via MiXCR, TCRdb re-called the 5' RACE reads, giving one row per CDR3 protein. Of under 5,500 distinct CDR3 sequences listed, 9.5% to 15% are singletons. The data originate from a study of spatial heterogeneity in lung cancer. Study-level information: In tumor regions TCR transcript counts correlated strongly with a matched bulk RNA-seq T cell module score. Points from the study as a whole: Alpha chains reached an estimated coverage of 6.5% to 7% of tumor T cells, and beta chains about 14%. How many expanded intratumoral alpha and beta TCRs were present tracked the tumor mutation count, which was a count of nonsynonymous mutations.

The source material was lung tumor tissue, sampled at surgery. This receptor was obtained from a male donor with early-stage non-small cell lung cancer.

CDR3 in amino acids: CSAPQALGTQYF. CDR3 coding DNA: TGCAGCGCCCCGCAGGCCTTGGGGACCCAGTACTTC. This chain connects TRBV29-1 to TRBJ2-5; no definite D call. CDR1 is SQVTM, CDR2 ANQGSEA, per germline. This CDR3 is 12 amino acids long. V was pared by 7 bases and J by 7 bases, with 16 bases between. The entire variable domain, with the rest obtained from reference TRBV29-1 and TRBJ2-5, is as follows: SAVISQKPSRDICQRGTSLTIQCQVDSQVTMMFWYRQQPGQSLTLIATANQGSEATYESGFVIDKFPISRPNLTFSTLTVSNMSPEDSSIYLCSAPQALGTQYFGPGTRLLVL.